This paragraph reports one TCR beta chain. Its antigen is unknown. No base quality values were provided; no much bigger clone lies one nucleotide off. The sample originates from a study of CD8 T cells in ankylosing spondylitis (dated by TCRdb to 2016 to 2017). Regarding the study in general: T cell receptor beta repertoires were profiled in healthy donors and ankylosing spondylitis patients so that disease-linked TCR variants could be found. The full study cohort was made up of 25 ankylosing spondylitis patients and 95 to 130 healthy donors. Samples of peripheral blood were taken, and for ankylosing spondylitis patients, synovial fluid was collected as well. The paper's findings and limits, for the study overall: The disease-linked clones were reported as significantly enriched in matched synovial fluid samples from ankylosing spondylitis patients. Some TCR beta motif variants had previously been reported in synovial fluid and blood of reactive arthritis patients, which suggested common disease-initiation mechanisms. In peripheral blood, the disease-linked clones were found at relatively low frequencies and had a CD8+ phenotype. A TCR beta motif of several highly homologous amino acid variants appeared characteristic of blood from ankylosing spondylitis patients.

CDR1 and CDR2 are read off the germline V gene (reference sequence) as DFQATT and SNEGSKA. The CDR3, cysteine through phenylalanine, is 15 amino acids long. Of the read, only the CDR3 DNA is kept; its 45 bases are in frame from base 1. Relative to germline, V is 4 bases shorter and J is 4 bases shorter, with 17 bases between their ends. The reads were generated on an Illumina HiSeq 2500. TCR beta libraries were prepared by quantitative 5'-RACE with molecular barcodes. In the authors' own workflow: A new computational method, built on a probabilistic model of VDJ rearrangement, was used to identify disease-linked TCR variants. The public reads were quality trimmed at Q25 with fastp and then assembled into clones with MiXCR by TCRdb, keeping productive beta chains. Rows merge per CDR3 protein into single entries with the most common DNA and genes. For this entry, the V and J calls and clone size follow TCRdb and not the study's own pipeline. The sample table shows 300,000 to 400,000 distinct CDR3 sequences, and about 20% are seen once. The biggest ten clones account for 16% of the sample.

The origin of this receptor is a male donor with ankylosing spondylitis. Sequences were obtained from blood, either unsorted or a sorted T cell fraction (not recorded which). Recombination linked TRBV20-1 to TRBJ2-1; a tentative D match to TRBD1 spans 6 bases. The encoded CDR3 is CSAKNRALRYNEQFF. The DNA sequence is given as TGCAGTGCTAAAAACAGGGCCCTCAGATACAATGAGCAGTTCTTC.